The 7 T cell receptor beta chains below were found in one sample sequenced in a study of T cell repertoires in cytomegalovirus infection. One entry per CDR3 protein, called by TCRdb with MiXCR from the reads. The sample consists of around 320,000 distinct CDR3 sequences, around a tenth of them appearing once. Sequences were obtained from PBMCs. All receptors come from a human donor in good health (CMV status not recorded). Some clones in this sample may be carry-over from other donors' samples.

This clonotype was observed a few times. The J gene is TRBJ2-2, the V gene TRBV19; D gene unclear. CDR1 is LNHDA, CDR2 SQIVND, per germline (reference sequence). V lost 5 bases and J lost 5, with 12 bases in between. This CDR3 contains 14 residues. CDR3 sequence reads: CASSPPFVTGELFF. CDR3 nucleotide sequence: TGTGCCAGTAGTCCCCCTTTCGTAACCGGGGAGCTGTTTTTT.

This clonotype was observed many times. Here the CDR3 reads CASSPGLAETQYF. Written as DNA, the CDR3 is TGTGCCAGCAGCCCGGGACTAGCTGAGACCCAGTACTTC. The genes are TRBV7-2 and TRBJ2-5; 9 bases are shared with TRBD2. With V trimmed by 5 bases and J by 5 bases, 3 bases remained unmatched. Germline V lookup: CDR1 SGHTA, CDR2 FQGNSA. This CDR3 comprises 13 residues.

In this sample, this clonotype turned up a few times. The gene calls are TRBV3-1 and TRBJ2-3; TRBD2 aligns across 10 bases. CDR3 length: 17 residues. Germline CDR1 and CDR2: LGHDT and YNNKEL (reference sequence). V was clipped by 2 bases and J by 2 bases; unmatched bases: 7. The CDR3 bases are TGTGCCAGCAGCCAACTAAGTACTAGCGGGGACACAGATACGCAGTATTTT. This codes for CASSQLSTSGDTDTQYF.

At least ten counts were recorded for this clonotype. The rearrangement links TRBV9 to TRBJ2-5; tentatively, D is TRBD1 or TRBD2 (6 bases each). V lost 4 bases and J lost 5, with 15 bases in between. This CDR3 region has 14 residues. CDR1 and CDR2 from the germline V gene are SGDLS and YYNGEE. Here the CDR3 reads CASSPGTSGETQYF. The CDR3 DNA is TGTGCCAGCAGCCCGGGGACAAGCGGGGAGACCCAGTACTTC.

Only a few counts were recorded for this clonotype. The CDR3 DNA reads TGTGCCAGCAGCTTAGTCGTCGGACAGGGGGCTAATGGCTACACCTTC. It codes for CASSLVVGQGANGYTF. The J gene is TRBJ1-2, the V gene TRBV7-9, with 11 nucleotides matching TRBD1. The CDR3 runs to 16 residues. The germline V gene has CDR1 SEHNR and CDR2 FQNEAQ (reference sequence). V trimming: 1 base; J trimming: 6 bases; junction bases outside the gene matches: 7.

This clonotype was detected only a few times. The chain recombines TRBV14 with TRBJ2-5; possibly TRBD2 for D (6 bases). Germline values: CDR1 SGHDN, CDR2 FVKESK. The CDR3 loop spans 14 amino acids. Trimming pared 3 bases from V and 4 bases from J, leaving 12 bases between. In DNA, the CDR3 is TGTGCCAGCAGCCACCCGGGGAGGATAGAGACCCAGTACTTC. This sequence encodes CASSHPGRIETQYF.

This clonotype has just a few counts. The chain is built from TRBV5-4 and TRBJ1-1, with D unclear. V was trimmed by 6 bases and J by 5 bases, leaving 11 bases between them. CDR1 is SGHNT, CDR2 YYREEE, per germline (reference sequence). There are 12 residues in the CDR3. CDR3 residues: CASIRWGTEAFF. In nucleotides, the CDR3 is TGTGCCAGCATCCGCTGGGGAACTGAAGCTTTCTTT.